A single T cell receptor beta chain is shown here with its context. This clone was detected only a few times. The clone's antigen remains unknown. Nothing much larger sits one base from this clone, and base qualities are not available. TCRbeta CDR3 regions were amplified from genomic DNA by means of the immunoSEQ Assay, a bias-controlled multiplex PCR. Per the source publication's procedure: The number of nucleated cells in each sample was estimated from the amplification of reference gene primers within the assay. To quantify the absolute abundance of each unique TCRbeta CDR3 rearrangement, sequence reads were collapsed and filtered. For each sample, productive Simpson clonality was calculated by taking the square root of Simpson's diversity index across productive rearrangements. As stored in TCRdb, this immuneACCESS dataset retains in-frame rearrangements with V and J assigned. A fraction of the clones does not appear; measured against another copy, unresolved V genes explain less than half of the discrepancy, and the remainder lacks a known reason. The V and J calls and the clone size are those of that table, but D and trimming were determined from the DNA. Present in this sample are a few hundred thousand clones, roughly 88% of which were seen just once. In total, the top ten clones hold under 2% of the sample.

The record originates from a study of blood T cell repertoires in COVID-19 (TCRdb year 2020). In the study overall: Collaborator samples came from the United States, Italy and Spain and covered acute and convalescent phases of COVID-19. The prospective study material was composed of cDNA or gDNA derived from T cells, B-cell-depleted T cells, or PBMCs. The dataset comprised deeply sampled blood TCRbeta repertoires from subjects exposed to, actively infected with, or recovered from COVID-19. The repertoires were made available in a free public database intended to serve as a resource for research on the immune response to SARS-CoV-2. Samples were obtained from the ongoing ImmuneRACE study (first 160 participants) and from over 1,000 subjects provided by 6 global collaborators. Nearly every sample came with metadata listing a de-identified subject ID, COVID-19 status, age in years and sex. Where available, HLA class I and class II types were taken from metadata supplied by the sample provider and were not determined by assay-based typing.

The paper as a whole reports these results and caveats: How much clinical and demographic metadata was included differed by source and by participant, and the metadata was provided uncurated.

The collaborating institutions used their own protocols to collect whole blood in K2EDTA tubes. For TCRbeta analysis, collaborators shipped samples as frozen whole blood, isolated PBMCs, or DNA extracted from either of those sample types. The germline V gene (reference sequence) yields SGHAT for CDR1 and FQDESV for CDR2. V drops 4 bases and J drops 3 bases, leaving 10 bases in between. The CDR3 measures 13 amino acids from cysteine to phenylalanine. Only CDR3 DNA remains: 39 bases, in frame from the first base. The sample comprised peripheral blood. Recombination linked TRBV11-1 to TRBJ2-7, and TRBD1 may be the D gene, going by 6 matching bases. This clonotype was obtained from a woman in her forties or fifties with acute or convalescent COVID-19. Here the CDR3 is given as CASSSRTDYEQYF. The bases are TGTGCCAGCAGCTCCCGGACAGACTACGAGCAGTACTTC.